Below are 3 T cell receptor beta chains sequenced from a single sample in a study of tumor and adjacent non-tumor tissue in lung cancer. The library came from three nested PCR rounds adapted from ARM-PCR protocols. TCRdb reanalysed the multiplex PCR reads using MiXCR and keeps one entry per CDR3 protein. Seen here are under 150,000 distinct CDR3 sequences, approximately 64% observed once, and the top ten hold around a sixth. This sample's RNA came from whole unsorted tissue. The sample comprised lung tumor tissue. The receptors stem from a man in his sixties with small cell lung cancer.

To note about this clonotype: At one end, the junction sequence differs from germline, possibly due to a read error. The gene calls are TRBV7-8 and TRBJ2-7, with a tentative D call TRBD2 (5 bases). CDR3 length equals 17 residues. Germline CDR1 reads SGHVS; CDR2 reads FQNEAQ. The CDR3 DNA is TGTGCCAGCAGCATTCTGAGCGGCGGAGAAAGACATTACGATCAGTACTTC. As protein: CASSILSGGERHYDQYF.

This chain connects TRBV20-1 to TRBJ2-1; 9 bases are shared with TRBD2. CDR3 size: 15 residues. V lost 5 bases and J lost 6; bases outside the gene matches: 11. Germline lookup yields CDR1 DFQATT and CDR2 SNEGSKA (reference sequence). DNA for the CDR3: TGCAGTGCTCCGCATAGCGGGAGAGGTAGCAATGAGCAGTTCTTC. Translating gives CSAPHSGRGSNEQFF.

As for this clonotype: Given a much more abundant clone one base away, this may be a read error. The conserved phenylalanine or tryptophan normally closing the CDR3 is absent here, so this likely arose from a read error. The CDR3 bases are TGCGCCAGCAGCTCGGGCTATGGCTACACCTCC. Protein product: CASSSGYGYTS. This sequence joins TRBV5-1 and TRBJ1-2, with D uncertain. V was trimmed by 3 bases and J by 4 bases, leaving 4 bases between them. The length of the CDR3 is 11 residues. Germline V lookup: CDR1 SGHRS, CDR2 YFSETQ.